Listed below are T cell receptor beta chains from one sample, sequenced in a study of tumor and adjacent non-tumor tissue in lung cancer. TCRdb passed the multiplex PCR reads through MiXCR, listing each CDR3 protein once. The table records tens of thousands of distinct CDR3 sequences, roughly two thirds of them present only once. Input material: distant non-tumor lung tissue. These receptors all come from a woman aged 40 to 49 with non-small cell lung cancer. CDR3s include the opening cysteine and the closing phenylalanine or tryptophan. Fields, in order: CDR3 DNA, CDR3 protein, V gene, J gene, clone size, D gene, CDR3 length. D genes are given only for firm matches. Some rows have no size entry. The others give once, few or many, or a class for an expanded clone.

cdr3_nt: TGCAGTGCTAGAGATTCGGAGATTCCAGGGGGGGGGGAGCAGTACTTC
cdr3_aa: CSARDSEIPGGGEQYF
v_call: TRBV20-1
j_call: TRBJ2-7
clone_size: few
d_call: .
cdr3_length: 16

cdr3_nt: TGTGCCAGCGGTCGAACGGGGGGGAGGTTGAGCAATCAGCCCCAGCATTTT
cdr3_aa: CASGRTGGRLSNQPQHF
v_call: TRBV28
j_call: TRBJ1-5
clone_size: .
d_call: .
cdr3_length: 17

cdr3_nt: TGTGCCAGCAGGGGCCTTCGATACTCCCTATCTACCTACGAGCAGTACTTC
cdr3_aa: CASRGLRYSLSTYEQYF
v_call: TRBV28
j_call: TRBJ2-7
clone_size: medium-sized
d_call: .
cdr3_length: 17

cdr3_nt: TGTGCCACCAGTGACGCCAAGGGCTACTCCTACGAGCAGTACTTC
cdr3_aa: CATSDAKGYSYEQYF
v_call: TRBV24-1
j_call: TRBJ2-7
clone_size: many
d_call: .
cdr3_length: 15

cdr3_nt: TGTGCCAGCGGCTGGGAGGGGGTCGAGCACTTCTTC
cdr3_aa: CASGWEGVEHFF
v_call: TRBV11-3
j_call: TRBJ2-1
clone_size: few
d_call: .
cdr3_length: 12

cdr3_nt: TGCAGCGCGCGAGACGGGGGCACCGGGGAGCTGTTTTTT
cdr3_aa: CSARDGGTGELFF
v_call: TRBV29-1
j_call: TRBJ2-2
clone_size: medium-sized
d_call: .
cdr3_length: 13

cdr3_nt: TGCAGTGCTAGAACGGGTACCGGGGGGGAGCAGTACTTC
cdr3_aa: CSARTGTGGEQYF
v_call: TRBV20-1
j_call: TRBJ2-7
clone_size: many
d_call: TRBD2
cdr3_length: 13

cdr3_nt: TGCGCCAGCACTAACTCGGTTGAAGAGGCCCAGTACTTC
cdr3_aa: CASTNSVEEAQYF
v_call: TRBV5-1
j_call: TRBJ2-5
clone_size: .
d_call: .
cdr3_length: 13

cdr3_nt: TGTGCCAACAGCCAAGCAGCGGGGGAGTCCTACAATGAGGAGTTCTTC
cdr3_aa: CANSQAAGESYNEEFF
v_call: TRBV4-2
j_call: TRBJ2-1
clone_size: .
d_call: TRBD2
cdr3_length: 16

cdr3_nt: TGTGCCAGCAGCCCCACCTCTAGCGGTGGTCTAGCGGATACGCAGTATTTT
cdr3_aa: CASSPTSSGGLADTQYF
v_call: TRBV5-6
j_call: TRBJ2-3
clone_size: many
d_call: TRBD2
cdr3_length: 17

cdr3_nt: TGTGCCAGCAGTGAGCAGACTAACTATGGCTACACCTTC
cdr3_aa: CASSEQTNYGYTF
v_call: TRBV6-1
j_call: TRBJ1-2
clone_size: many
d_call: .
cdr3_length: 13

cdr3_nt: TGTGCCAGTGGGGACTACTACGAGCAGTACTTC
cdr3_aa: CASGDYYEQYF
v_call: TRBV28
j_call: TRBJ2-7
clone_size: many
d_call: TRBD2
cdr3_length: 11

cdr3_nt: TGTGCCAGCAGTCTAACGACAGGGGGGTCGGGGGAGCTGTTTTTT
cdr3_aa: CASSLTTGGSGELFF
v_call: TRBV6-5
j_call: TRBJ2-2
clone_size: medium-sized
d_call: TRBD1
cdr3_length: 15

cdr3_nt: TGTGCCAGCAGTGGAGACACTAACTACGGGCAGTACTTC
cdr3_aa: CASSGDTNYGQYF
v_call: TRBV10-2
j_call: TRBJ2-7
clone_size: .
d_call: .
cdr3_length: 13

cdr3_nt: TGTGCCAGCAGCTTATCCCCGAACACTGAGGCTTTATTT
cdr3_aa: CASSLSPNTEALF
v_call: TRBV11-2
j_call: TRBJ1-1
clone_size: .
d_call: .
cdr3_length: 13

cdr3_nt: TGTGCCAGCGAAACCGGACAGCCCAACACCGGGGAGCTGTTTTTT
cdr3_aa: CASETGQPNTGELFF
v_call: TRBV11-3
j_call: TRBJ2-2
clone_size: medium-sized
d_call: .
cdr3_length: 15

cdr3_nt: TGCGCCAGCAGCTGGAGCCCTCTTTACCGCGCAGCTTACTACGAGCAGTACTTC
cdr3_aa: CASSWSPLYRAAYYEQYF
v_call: TRBV5-1
j_call: TRBJ2-7
clone_size: few
d_call: .
cdr3_length: 18

cdr3_nt: TGCAGTGTTGAAGCTTTGGGACCCCTAAACAATGATCAGCTCTTC
cdr3_aa: CSVEALGPLNNDQLF
v_call: TRBV29-1
j_call: TRBJ2-1
clone_size: .
d_call: .
cdr3_length: 15

cdr3_nt: TGCAGCGTGGAAAGGACAGGAGACGGTGAAAAACTGATTTTT
cdr3_aa: CSVERTGDGEKLIF
v_call: TRBV29-1
j_call: TRBJ1-4
clone_size: .
d_call: TRBD1
cdr3_length: 14

cdr3_nt: TGCGCCAGCGGGCAAAGCCCGGGACAGGGGAATACTGAAGCTTTCTTT
cdr3_aa: CASGQSPGQGNTEAFF
v_call: TRBV5-1
j_call: TRBJ1-1
clone_size: .
d_call: TRBD1
cdr3_length: 16